The rows below give T cell receptor beta chains drawn from one sample of a study of T-cell memory formation after mild COVID-19. TCRdb analysed the 5' RACE reads with MiXCR anew, one entry per CDR3 protein. The table records over 120,000 distinct CDR3 sequences, approximately 5.7% of them present only once. The source material was PBMCs or a T cell subset sorted from them (not recorded which). The origin of the receptors is an adult woman who had mild COVID-19 (a few samples of this study predate the infection). Cell type and time point are not known. Both conserved end residues are part of each CDR3. A D gene is named only where the DNA matches it firmly. Size tells how often a clone was seen (once, few, many) or the class of an expanded clone, and some rows leave it out.

D gene,J gene,V gene,clone size,CDR3 DNA,CDR3 protein
NA,TRBJ1-2,TRBV2,NA,TGTGCCAGCAGTGATTTGACCCCCGGAGATGGCTACACCTTC,CASSDLTPGDGYTF
TRBD2,TRBJ2-7,TRBV13,NA,TGTGCCAGCAGCTTAGCGTGGCGGGAGGTGCACGAGCAGTACTTC,CASSLAWREVHEQYF
TRBD1,TRBJ1-4,TRBV10-3,many,TGTGCCATCGCGACAGGGAAGGGCTTAGGAGAAAAACTGTTTTTT,CAIATGKGLGEKLFF
TRBD1,TRBJ1-2,TRBV6-5,few,TGTGCCAGCAGCCAAGCCGGGACAGGGATTTTAGGACTATTCGGCTATGGCTACACCTTC,CASSQAGTGILGLFGYGYTF
TRBD2,TRBJ2-7,TRBV10-3,many,TGTGCCATCGGGTCTGGCGGGAGCACGGGCAACGAGCAGTACTTC,CAIGSGGSTGNEQYF
NA,TRBJ2-1,TRBV3-1,NA,TGTGCCAGCAGTCATTCGTCCCTCGGGGGGCCCTACAATGAGCAGTTCTTC,CASSHSSLGGPYNEQFF
NA,TRBJ2-3,TRBV5-1,many,TGCGCCAGCACTATGGTTGGGCCAGATACGCAGTATTTT,CASTMVGPDTQYF
TRBD1,TRBJ2-1,TRBV7-3,few,TGTGCCAGCAGCTTGGGACAGGGGGAACACAATGAGCAGTTCTTC,CASSLGQGEHNEQFF
NA,TRBJ2-3,TRBV7-9,few,TGTGCCAGCAGCTCCACCGACCATCCAGATACGCAGTATTTT,CASSSTDHPDTQYF
NA,TRBJ2-7,TRBV7-2,many,TGTGCCAGCAGCTTACGGCGGGGAGGCTACGAGCAGTACTTC,CASSLRRGGYEQYF
TRBD1,TRBJ1-5,TRBV12-5,few,TGTGCTAGTGGTCCTCAGGGGGATCAGCCCCAGCATTTT,CASGPQGDQPQHF
NA,TRBJ2-7,TRBV29-1,many,TGCAGCGCCCAGAGGGGCACTGCAGCCTACGAGCAGTACTTC,CSAQRGTAAYEQYF
NA,TRBJ2-1,TRBV2,many,TGTGCCAGCACGACCGTCGGTCTAAATGAGCAGTTCTTC,CASTTVGLNEQFF
NA,TRBJ2-5,TRBV20-1,many,TGCAGTGCTATCCCCTTCGGGACCCAGTACTTC,CSAIPFGTQYF
TRBD1,TRBJ2-7,TRBV27,many,TGTGCCAGCAGTTATTCCGGGACAGAGAAACTACGAGGGCAGTACTTC,CASSYSGTEKLRGQYF
TRBD2,TRBJ2-1,TRBV5-6,few,TGTGCCAGCAGCAAGCGGGGGGGATACAATGAGCAGTTCTTC,CASSKRGGYNEQFF
TRBD1,TRBJ1-6,TRBV7-9,few,TGTGCCAGCAGCCCGAATGGACAGGGAAATTCACCCCTCCACTTT,CASSPNGQGNSPLHF
NA,TRBJ1-6,TRBV7-2,many,TGTGCCAGCAGCTTATCGTTTACTTCACCCCTCCACTTT,CASSLSFTSPLHF
NA,TRBJ2-3,TRBV6-4,few,TGTGCCAGCAGTGTCACAGGGTCCACAGATACGCAGTATTTT,CASSVTGSTDTQYF
NA,TRBJ1-5,TRBV20-1,few,TGCAGTGCCGCACGGGGGAATAGCAATCAGCCCCAGCATTTT,CSAARGNSNQPQHF
TRBD1,TRBJ2-7,TRBV29-1,many,TGCAGCGTTGCCGGGACAGGGAGCTCCTACGAGCAGTACTTC,CSVAGTGSSYEQYF
NA,TRBJ2-5,TRBV23-1,few,TGCGCCAGCAGTCAATCGAAGGCAGGGGAAAGCCAAACAAGGGAGACCCAGTACTTC,CASSQSKAGESQTRETQYF
NA,TRBJ1-2,TRBV7-2,many,TGTGCCAGCAGCTTGTCAGGGGCCAGTAACTATGGCTACACCTTC,CASSLSGASNYGYTF
NA,TRBJ1-5,TRBV4-1,NA,TGCGCCAGCAGCCCTAACGCAGGAGTCAATCAGCCCCAGCATTTT,CASSPNAGVNQPQHF
TRBD1,TRBJ1-2,TRBV30,NA,TGTGCCTGGAGGGGACAGGGAAGGGTCTATGGCTGCACCTTC,CAWRGQGRVYGCTF
NA,TRBJ2-1,TRBV12-3/TRBV12-4,NA,TGTGCCAGCCGTTACGGGAATGAGCAGTTCTTC,CASRYGNEQFF
TRBD1,TRBJ2-1,TRBV18,few,TGTGCCAGCTCACGGCCGGGACAGAGTGAGCAGTTCTTC,CASSRPGQSEQFF
NA,TRBJ1-1,TRBV30,NA,TGTGCCTGGAGTCCGGGGGCGAACACTGAAGCTTTCTTT,CAWSPGANTEAFF
NA,TRBJ2-1,TRBV5-1,NA,TGCGCCAGCAGCCTTGGGGGGTCCAGATACAATGAGCAGTTCTTC,CASSLGGSRYNEQFF
NA,TRBJ2-6,TRBV7-6,few,TGTGCCAGCAGACCCTCTGGGGCCAACGTCCTGACTTTC,CASRPSGANVLTF
NA,TRBJ2-2,TRBV12-5,few,TGTGCTAGTGGTCCGATAGTAGACGGGGAGCTGTTTTTT,CASGPIVDGELFF
TRBD1,TRBJ1-1,TRBV4-3,NA,TGCGCCAGCAGCCAGATCGACAGGGGGAACACTGAAGCTTTCTTT,CASSQIDRGNTEAFF
NA,TRBJ1-2,TRBV20-1,NA,TGCAGTGCTAGAGATCCGACTCGACAGCGTTCCCGGAGTGGCTACACCTTC,CSARDPTRQRSRSGYTF
NA,TRBJ2-1,TRBV11-2,many,TGTGCCAGCAACACCAACAGGGTCTTCAATGAGCAGTTCTTC,CASNTNRVFNEQFF
TRBD2,TRBJ2-7,TRBV9,few,TGTGCCAGCAGCCCGTCGCGAAAGACTAGCGGCTCCTACGAGCAGTACTTC,CASSPSRKTSGSYEQYF
NA,TRBJ2-5,TRBV12-3/TRBV12-4,many,TGTGCCAGCAAGTACGGTCAGACCCAGTACTTC,CASKYGQTQYF
TRBD1,TRBJ1-2,TRBV12-3/TRBV12-4,many,TGTGCCAGCAGTTTCCAGGGGGCTAACTATGGCTACACCTTC,CASSFQGANYGYTF
NA,TRBJ2-3,TRBV5-1,many,TGCGCCAGCAGCGTTGAAGGGGATACGCAGTATTTT,CASSVEGDTQYF
NA,TRBJ2-5,TRBV7-2,few,TGTGCCAGCAGCTTAGGAGGTGGCGGGTCCCAAGAGACCCAGTACTTC,CASSLGGGGSQETQYF
NA,TRBJ1-2,TRBV3-1,few,TGTGCCAGCAGCCAAGACCACAGGAGCTATGGCTACACCTTC,CASSQDHRSYGYTF
NA,TRBJ2-7,TRBV12-3/TRBV12-4,many,TGTGCCAGCAGTTTAACCGAGTTCCGGGACGAGCAGTACTTC,CASSLTEFRDEQYF
NA,TRBJ2-1,TRBV27,many,TGTGCCAGCAGTTCCCACAGCGCGCGTGAGCAGTTCTTC,CASSSHSAREQFF
NA,TRBJ2-7,TRBV4-2,many,TGTGCCAGCAGCCAAGATCGTTCGTGGGAGCAGTACTTC,CASSQDRSWEQYF
NA,TRBJ1-1,TRBV12-3/TRBV12-4,many,TGTGCCAGCAGTTTACAGGCATACACTGAAGCTTTCTTT,CASSLQAYTEAFF
NA,TRBJ2-1,TRBV24-1,many,TGTGCCACCAGTGACCGACAGGTGCCCTACAATGAGCAGTTCTTC,CATSDRQVPYNEQFF
NA,TRBJ1-2,TRBV6-6,few,TGTGCCAGCAGTTACTCGCAGGACGGTCATGGCTACACCTTC,CASSYSQDGHGYTF
TRBD1,TRBJ2-7,TRBV12-3/TRBV12-4,NA,TGTGCCAGCACCCAGACAGGGTCCTACGAGCAGTACTTC,CASTQTGSYEQYF
TRBD1,TRBJ1-1,TRBV20-1,many,TGCAGTGCTAGGAGACAGGGCCCGAGCACTGAAGCTTTCTTT,CSARRQGPSTEAFF
NA,TRBJ2-7,TRBV4-3,few,TGCGCCAGCAGTCCTGCCAGGGGATCTGGGTCCTACGAGCAGTACTTC,CASSPARGSGSYEQYF
NA,TRBJ1-4,TRBV20-1,few,TGCAGTGCCGATACAACTAATGAAAAACTGTTTTTT,CSADTTNEKLFF
NA,TRBJ2-7,TRBV18,few,TGTGCCAGCTCCCAAACTTCTAGGGGAGGCGAGCAGTACTTC,CASSQTSRGGEQYF
NA,TRBJ1-3,TRBV30,NA,TGTGCCTGGAGTCTAGTAGGTGCTCGAGGGGGAAACACCATATATTTT,CAWSLVGARGGNTIYF
NA,TRBJ2-3,TRBV19,few,TGTGCCAGTAGTTGGACAGAGGACGCGACGCAGTATTTT,CASSWTEDATQYF
TRBD2,TRBJ2-3,TRBV7-7,NA,TGTGCCAGCAGCTCGGGACTAGCGCCAGATACGCAGTATTTT,CASSSGLAPDTQYF
NA,TRBJ1-6,TRBV14,few,TGTGCCAGCAGCCAATTAAGGCGACAGAACCGTAATTCACCCCTCCACTTT,CASSQLRRQNRNSPLHF
TRBD2,TRBJ2-1,TRBV5-1,NA,TGCGCCAGCAGCATCGGGGGGGGGCTCTACAATGAGCAGTTCTTC,CASSIGGGLYNEQFF
TRBD2,TRBJ2-3,TRBV6-1,many,TGTGCCAGCAGTGAAGCCCCAGGACTAGCACGTGTGGGGACAGATACGCAGTATTTT,CASSEAPGLARVGTDTQYF
TRBD1,TRBJ2-3,TRBV7-2,many,TGTGCCAGCAGCCCCAGGACAGGGCGCACAGATACGCAGTATTTT,CASSPRTGRTDTQYF
NA,TRBJ2-6,TRBV4-2,few,TGTGCCAGCAGCCAAGTTTTGGGGCGCGGGGCCAACGTCCTGACTTTC,CASSQVLGRGANVLTF